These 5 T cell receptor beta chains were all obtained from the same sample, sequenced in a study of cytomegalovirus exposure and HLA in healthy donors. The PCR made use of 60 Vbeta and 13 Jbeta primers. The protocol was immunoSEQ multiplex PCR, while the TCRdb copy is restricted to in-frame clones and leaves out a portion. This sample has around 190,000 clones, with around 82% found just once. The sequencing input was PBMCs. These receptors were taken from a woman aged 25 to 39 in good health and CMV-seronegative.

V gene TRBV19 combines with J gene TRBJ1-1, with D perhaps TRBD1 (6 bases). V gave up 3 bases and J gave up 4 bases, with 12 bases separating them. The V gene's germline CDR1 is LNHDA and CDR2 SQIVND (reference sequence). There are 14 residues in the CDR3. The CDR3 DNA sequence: TGTGCCAGTAGTATGATGGGGGCCGTCACTGAAGCTTTCTTT. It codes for CASSMMGAVTEAFF.

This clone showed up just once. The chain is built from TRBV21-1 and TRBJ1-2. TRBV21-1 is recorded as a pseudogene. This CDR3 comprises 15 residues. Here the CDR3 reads CASSGGQQEEYGYTF. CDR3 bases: TGTGCCAGCAGCGGAGGGCAACAGGAGGAGTATGGCTACACCTTC.

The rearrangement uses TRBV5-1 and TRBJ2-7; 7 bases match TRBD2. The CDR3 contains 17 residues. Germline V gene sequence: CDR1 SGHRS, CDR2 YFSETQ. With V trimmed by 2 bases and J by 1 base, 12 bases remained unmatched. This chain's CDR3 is CASSLGIGGVGSYEQYF. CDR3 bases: TGCGCCAGCAGCTTAGGTATTGGGGGGGTAGGTTCCTACGAGCAGTACTTC.

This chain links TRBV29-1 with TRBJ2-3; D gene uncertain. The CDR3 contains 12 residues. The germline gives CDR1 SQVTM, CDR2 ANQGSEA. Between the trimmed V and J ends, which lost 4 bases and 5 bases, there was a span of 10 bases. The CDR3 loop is CSVARSRDTQYF. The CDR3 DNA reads TGCAGCGTTGCTCGGTCTCGAGATACGCAGTATTTT.

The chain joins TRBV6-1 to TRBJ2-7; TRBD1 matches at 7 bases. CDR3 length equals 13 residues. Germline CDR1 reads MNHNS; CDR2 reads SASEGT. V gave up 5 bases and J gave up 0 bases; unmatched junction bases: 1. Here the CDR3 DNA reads TGTGCCAGCAGTAGACAGGGCTCCTACGAGCAGTACTTC. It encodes CASSRQGSYEQYF.